Listed below are T cell receptor beta chains from one sample, sequenced in a study of T-cell reconstitution after alpha-beta-depleted transplantation in children. TCRdb passed the PCR reads through MiXCR, listing each CDR3 protein once. Here the sample spans 150,000 to 200,000 distinct CDR3 sequences, roughly 6.5% being singletons. The source was PBMCs, collected before TCRalphabeta/CD19-depleted stem cell transplant. The receptors derive from a girl under three years old with combined immunodeficiency, due to receive a stem cell transplant. The CDR3 runs from the conserved cysteine through the conserved F or W. The D gene is left open where the match is weak. Size is stated for part of the rows, as once, few or many counts, or as a class when the clone is expanded.

V gene	D gene	J gene	clone size	CDR3 DNA	CDR3 protein
TRBV12-3/TRBV12-4	.	TRBJ1-5	many	TGTGCCAGCATGGGACACCTTAGCAATCAGCCCCAGCATTTT	CASMGHLSNQPQHF
TRBV6-2/TRBV6-3	.	TRBJ2-7	many	TGTGCCAGCAGTGTACTGAGCTACGAGCAGTACTTC	CASSVLSYEQYF
TRBV12-3/TRBV12-4	.	TRBJ1-5	many	TGTGCCAGCAGTTTCGGTTTCGGGGGTCAGCCCCAGCATTTT	CASSFGFGGQPQHF
TRBV7-3	.	TRBJ1-6	many	TGTGCCAGCAGCGGACCCCTCCACTTT	CASSGPLHF
TRBV28	.	TRBJ2-1	few	TGTGCCAGCAGGGTTGCCAGGGGCAATGAGCAGTTCTTC	CASRVARGNEQFF
TRBV27	.	TRBJ2-3	many	TGTGCCAGCAGCAAAACCCTCGACCGGATGGGCACAGATACGCAGTATTTT	CASSKTLDRMGTDTQYF
TRBV20-1	.	TRBJ2-7	many	TGCAGTGCTAGGGGGGTCGGGGAATTCTACGAGCAGTACTTC	CSARGVGEFYEQYF
TRBV12-3/TRBV12-4	.	TRBJ2-1	many	TGTGCCAGCAGTTCCCACAGGGAGACAAACAATGAGCAGTTCTTC	CASSSHRETNNEQFF
TRBV7-6	.	TRBJ2-1	many	TGTGCCAGCAGCCACCCTGGGCTAGCCGAGCAGTTCTTC	CASSHPGLAEQFF
TRBV20-1	TRBD2	TRBJ2-1	.	TGCAGTGCTAGAGATCTCCTAGCGGGAGGGTCGAGCTCCTACAATGAGCAGTTCTTC	CSARDLLAGGSSSYNEQFF
TRBV4-2	TRBD1	TRBJ2-4	many	TGTGCCAGCAGCCCACCCAGGTTCAGCCGACAGGGGGAAGGTTCGATTCAAAACATTCAGTACTTC	CASSPPRFSRQGEGSIQNIQYF
TRBV19	TRBD1	TRBJ2-7	few	TGTGCCAGTAGTATTCTGGGACAGGGGGCTACCGGCCCTATAGGCGAGCAGTACTTC	CASSILGQGATGPIGEQYF
TRBV7-3	.	TRBJ1-1	many	TGTGCCAGCAGCTTAAGCTTTGAGGACACTGAAGCTTTCTTT	CASSLSFEDTEAFF
TRBV28	TRBD1	TRBJ2-7	many	TGTGCCAGCAACCCAGGGGGCTACGAGCAGTACTTC	CASNPGGYEQYF
TRBV2	.	TRBJ2-1	many	TGTGCCAGCAGTGAAATGAGTTTCTACAATGAGCAGTTCTTC	CASSEMSFYNEQFF
TRBV5-4	.	TRBJ1-1	many	TGTGCCAGCAGCTTGGTGGCCAGCTGGGACACTGAAGCTTTCTTT	CASSLVASWDTEAFF
TRBV4-2	.	TRBJ2-2	many	TGTGCCAGCAGCCAAGAAAGTGGCGGAATCACCGGGGAGCTGTTTTTT	CASSQESGGITGELFF
TRBV7-6	.	TRBJ1-1	many	TGTGCCAGCAGCTTAAAGGTCGGAGGGCGGAACACTGAAGCTTTCTTT	CASSLKVGGRNTEAFF
TRBV5-1	.	TRBJ2-5	many	TGCGCCAGCAGCTTGATGCCCAAGGGGGTAGAGACCCAGTACTTC	CASSLMPKGVETQYF
TRBV12-3/TRBV12-4	.	TRBJ2-7	many	TGTGCCAGCAGTTTCAGGGACCTTGGTTACGAGCAGTACTTC	CASSFRDLGYEQYF